This T cell receptor (beta chain) was captured in a study of blood T cell repertoires in COVID-19. Turning to the study itself: Both acute and convalescent COVID-19 samples were obtained from the United States, Italy and Spain. T cells, B-cell-depleted T cells, or PBMCs provided the cDNA or gDNA that served as material.

In the original processing: Estimates of nucleated cell counts were drawn from the amplification of reference gene primers. Clones were sequenced by immunoSEQ multiplex PCR, and TCRdb holds only the in-frame ones, with some missing. The V and J calls and clone size come from that table; D and trimming were worked out from the DNA. This table holds more than 45,000 clones, 75% to 90% found once. Trimming pared 1 base from V and 6 bases from J, leaving 13 bases between. This CDR3 is 15 amino acids long. Per the germline V gene, CDR1 is SGHDN and CDR2 is FVKESK. The V gene is TRBV14, the J gene TRBJ2-1; a possible D gene is TRBD2 (7 bases). Sequenced material: peripheral blood. The sequence was collected from a man between 60 and 75 years old with acute or convalescent COVID-19. The CDR3 loop is CASSQVRGLGNEQFF. In DNA, the CDR3 is TGTGCCAGCAGCCAAGTGCGGGGGCTGGGCAATGAGCAGTTCTTC.